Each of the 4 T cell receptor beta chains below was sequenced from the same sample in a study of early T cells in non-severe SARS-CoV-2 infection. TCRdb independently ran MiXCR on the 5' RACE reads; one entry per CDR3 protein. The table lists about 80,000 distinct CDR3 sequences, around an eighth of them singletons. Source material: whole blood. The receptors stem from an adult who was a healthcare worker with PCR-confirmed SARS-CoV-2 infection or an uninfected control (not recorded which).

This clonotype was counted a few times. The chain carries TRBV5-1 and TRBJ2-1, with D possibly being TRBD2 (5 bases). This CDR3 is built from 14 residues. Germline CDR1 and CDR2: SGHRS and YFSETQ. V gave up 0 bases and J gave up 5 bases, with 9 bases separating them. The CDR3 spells CASSLASGNNEQFF. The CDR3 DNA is TGCGCCAGCAGCTTGGCCAGCGGCAACAATGAGCAGTTCTTC.

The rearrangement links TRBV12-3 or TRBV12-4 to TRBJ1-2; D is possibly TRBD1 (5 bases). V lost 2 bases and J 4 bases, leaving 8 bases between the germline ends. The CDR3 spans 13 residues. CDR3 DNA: TGTGCCAGCAGTTTACCAGACAGCTATGGCTACACCTTC. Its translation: CASSLPDSYGYTF.

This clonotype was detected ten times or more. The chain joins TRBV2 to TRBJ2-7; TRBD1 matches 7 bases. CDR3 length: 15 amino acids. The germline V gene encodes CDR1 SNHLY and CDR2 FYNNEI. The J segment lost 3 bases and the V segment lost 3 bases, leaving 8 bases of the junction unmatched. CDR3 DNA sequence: TGTGCCAGCAGTGAGGGGGTAGGACAGGTCTACGAGCAGTACTTC. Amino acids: CASSEGVGQVYEQYF.

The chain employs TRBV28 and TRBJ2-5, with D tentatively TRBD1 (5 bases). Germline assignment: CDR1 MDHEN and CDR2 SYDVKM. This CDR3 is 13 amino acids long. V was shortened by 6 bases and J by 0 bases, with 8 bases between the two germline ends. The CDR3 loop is CASRRQYQETQYF. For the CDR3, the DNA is TGTGCCAGCAGAAGACAGTACCAAGAGACCCAGTACTTC.